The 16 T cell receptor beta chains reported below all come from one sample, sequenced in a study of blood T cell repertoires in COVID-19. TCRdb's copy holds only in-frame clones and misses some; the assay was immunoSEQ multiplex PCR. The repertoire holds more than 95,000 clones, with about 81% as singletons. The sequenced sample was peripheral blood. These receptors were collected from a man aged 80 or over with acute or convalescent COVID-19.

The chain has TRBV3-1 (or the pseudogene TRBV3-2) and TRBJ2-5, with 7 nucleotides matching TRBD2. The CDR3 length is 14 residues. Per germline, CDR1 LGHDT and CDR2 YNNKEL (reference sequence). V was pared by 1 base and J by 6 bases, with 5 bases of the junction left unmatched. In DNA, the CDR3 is TGTGCCAGCAGCCAAGGTGCGGGGGTGAAGACCCAGTACTTC. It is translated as CASSQGAGVKTQYF.

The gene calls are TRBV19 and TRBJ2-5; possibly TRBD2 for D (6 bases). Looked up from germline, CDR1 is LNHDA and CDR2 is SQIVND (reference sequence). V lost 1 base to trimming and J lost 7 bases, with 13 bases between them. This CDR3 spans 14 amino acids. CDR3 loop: CASSIVIQEGTQYF. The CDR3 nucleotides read TGTGCCAGTAGTATAGTTATCCAGGAGGGGACCCAGTACTTC.

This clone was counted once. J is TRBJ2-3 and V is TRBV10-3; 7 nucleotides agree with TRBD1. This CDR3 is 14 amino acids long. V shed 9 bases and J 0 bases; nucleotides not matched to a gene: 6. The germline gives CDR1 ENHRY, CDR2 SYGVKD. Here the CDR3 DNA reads TGTGCCATTGGTCCGGGACAGAGCACAGATACGCAGTATTTT. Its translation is CAIGPGQSTDTQYF.

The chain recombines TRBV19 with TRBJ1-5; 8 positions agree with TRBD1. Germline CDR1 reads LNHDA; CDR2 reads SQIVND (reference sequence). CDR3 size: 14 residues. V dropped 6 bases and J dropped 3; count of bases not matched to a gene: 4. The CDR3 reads CASSQGANNQPQHF. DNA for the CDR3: TGTGCCAGTAGCCAGGGGGCCAACAATCAGCCCCAGCATTTT. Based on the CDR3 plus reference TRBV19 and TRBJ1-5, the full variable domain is DGGITQSPKYLFRKEGQNVTLSCEQNLNHDAMYWYRQDPGQGLRLIYYSQIVNDFQKGDIAEGYSVSREKKESFPLTVTSAQKNPTAFYLCASSQGANNQPQHFGDGTRLSIL.

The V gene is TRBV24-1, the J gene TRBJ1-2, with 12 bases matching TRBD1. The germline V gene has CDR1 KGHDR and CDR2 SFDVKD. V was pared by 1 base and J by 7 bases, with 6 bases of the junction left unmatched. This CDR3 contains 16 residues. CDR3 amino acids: CATSDFSGQGAGGYTF. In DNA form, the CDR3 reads TGTGCCACCAGTGATTTCTCGGGACAGGGGGCAGGTGGCTACACCTTC.

CDR3 residues: CASSPKGLAGTGNEQFF. The CDR3 DNA reads as TGTGCCAGCTCACCCAAAGGACTAGCTGGGACCGGCAATGAGCAGTTCTTC. V usage is TRBV18 and J usage is TRBJ2-1; TRBD2 agrees at 8 bases. From germline, CDR1 is KGHSH and CDR2 LQKENI. This CDR3 spans 17 amino acids. Trimming at V came to 3 bases and at J to 6 bases, leaving 13 bases not matched to a gene.

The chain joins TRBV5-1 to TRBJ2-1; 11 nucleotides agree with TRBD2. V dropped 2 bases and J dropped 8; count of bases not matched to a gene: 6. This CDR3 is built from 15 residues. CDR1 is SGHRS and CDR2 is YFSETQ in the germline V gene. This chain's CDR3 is CASSLLAGAGYEQFF. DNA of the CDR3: TGCGCCAGCAGCTTACTAGCGGGAGCGGGTTATGAGCAGTTCTTC.

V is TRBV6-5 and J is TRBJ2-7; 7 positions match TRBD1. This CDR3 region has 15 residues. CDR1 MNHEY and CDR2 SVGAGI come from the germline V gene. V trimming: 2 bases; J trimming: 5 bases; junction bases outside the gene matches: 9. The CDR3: CASSYPTGAGNEQYF. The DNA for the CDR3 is TGTGCCAGCAGTTACCCCACAGGGGCCGGGAACGAGCAGTACTTC.

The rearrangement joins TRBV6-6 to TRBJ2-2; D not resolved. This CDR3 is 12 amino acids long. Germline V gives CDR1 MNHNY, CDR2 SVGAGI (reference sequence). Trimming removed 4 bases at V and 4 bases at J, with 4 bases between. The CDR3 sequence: CASSLSTGELFF. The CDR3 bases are TGTGCCAGCAGTTTATCCACCGGGGAGCTGTTTTTT.

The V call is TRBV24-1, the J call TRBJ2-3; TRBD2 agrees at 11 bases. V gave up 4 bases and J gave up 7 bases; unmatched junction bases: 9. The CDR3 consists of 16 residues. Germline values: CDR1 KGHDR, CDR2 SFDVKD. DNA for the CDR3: TGTGCCACCAGTGACACCGGGACTAGCGGACGAAATACGCAGTATTTT. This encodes CATSDTGTSGRNTQYF.

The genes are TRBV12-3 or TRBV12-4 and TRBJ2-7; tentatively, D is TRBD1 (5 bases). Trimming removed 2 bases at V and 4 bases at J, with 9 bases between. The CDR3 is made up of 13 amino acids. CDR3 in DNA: TGTGCCAGCAGTTTACAGGGTCGATACGAGCAGTACTTC. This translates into CASSLQGRYEQYF.

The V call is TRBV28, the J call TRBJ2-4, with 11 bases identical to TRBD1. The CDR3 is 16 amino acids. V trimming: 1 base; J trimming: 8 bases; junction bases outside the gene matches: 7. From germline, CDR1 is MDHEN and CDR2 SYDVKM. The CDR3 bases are TGTGCCAGCAGTTTATCGGCCGGGACAGGGGGGCACATTCAGTACTTC. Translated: CASSLSAGTGGHIQYF.

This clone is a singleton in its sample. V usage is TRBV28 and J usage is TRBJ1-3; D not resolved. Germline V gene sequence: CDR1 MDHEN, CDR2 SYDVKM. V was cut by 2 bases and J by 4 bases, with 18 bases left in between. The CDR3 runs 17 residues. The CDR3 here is CASSLIPMTMRGNTIYF. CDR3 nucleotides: TGTGCCAGCAGTTTAATCCCGATGACCATGAGGGGAAACACCATATATTTT.

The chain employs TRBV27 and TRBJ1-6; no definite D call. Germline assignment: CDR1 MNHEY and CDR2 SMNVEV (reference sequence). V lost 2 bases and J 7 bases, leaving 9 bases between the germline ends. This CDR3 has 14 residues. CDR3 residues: CASSLGPGNSPLHF. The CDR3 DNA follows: TGTGCCAGCAGTTTAGGCCCTGGCAATTCACCCCTCCACTTT.

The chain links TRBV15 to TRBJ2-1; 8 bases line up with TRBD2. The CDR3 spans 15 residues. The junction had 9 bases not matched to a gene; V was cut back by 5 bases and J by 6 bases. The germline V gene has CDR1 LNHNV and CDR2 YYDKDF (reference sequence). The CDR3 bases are TGTGCCACCAGCGGAACCCTAACTAGCGGCAATGAGCAGTTCTTC. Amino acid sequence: CATSGTLTSGNEQFF.

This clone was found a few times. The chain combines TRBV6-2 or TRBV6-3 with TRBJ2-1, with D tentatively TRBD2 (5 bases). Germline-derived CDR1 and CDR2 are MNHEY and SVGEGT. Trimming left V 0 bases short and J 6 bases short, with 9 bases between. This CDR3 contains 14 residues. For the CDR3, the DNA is TGTGCCAGCAGTTACTCAGTTAGCGCCAATGAGCAGTTCTTC. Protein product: CASSYSVSANEQFF.